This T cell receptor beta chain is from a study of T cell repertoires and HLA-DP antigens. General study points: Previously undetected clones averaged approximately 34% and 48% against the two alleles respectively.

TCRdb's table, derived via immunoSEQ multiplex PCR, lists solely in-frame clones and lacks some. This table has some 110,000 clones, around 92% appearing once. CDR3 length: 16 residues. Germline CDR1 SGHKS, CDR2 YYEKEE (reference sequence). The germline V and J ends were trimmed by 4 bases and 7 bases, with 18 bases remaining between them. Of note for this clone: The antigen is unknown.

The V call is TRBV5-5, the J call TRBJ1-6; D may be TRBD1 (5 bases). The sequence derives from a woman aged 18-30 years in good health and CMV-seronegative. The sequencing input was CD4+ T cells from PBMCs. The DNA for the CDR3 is TGTGCCAGCAGCCCGGGGGGGTACGGGAGAAATTCACCCCTCCACTTT. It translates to CASSPGGYGRNSPLHF.